Following are 26 T cell receptor beta chains from one sample sequenced in a study of T cells in Graves' hyperthyroidism and ophthalmopathy. TCR beta CDR3 regions were amplified from RNA. Using the HTBI primer set, a first-round RT-PCR was run on the TCR CDR3. TCRdb processed the multiplex PCR reads anew with MiXCR; each CDR3 protein has one entry. The sample records almost 350,000 distinct CDR3 sequences, over 15% being singletons. Sequencing was performed on blood. The receptor set was obtained from a woman aged 40-49 years with Graves' ophthalmopathy.

Comments on this clonotype: A much larger clone differs from this one at a single base, so this may be a read error. The chain couples TRBV20-1 to TRBJ2-2; D not certain. The CDR3 length is 15 residues. Germline CDR1 and CDR2: DFQATT and SNEGSKA (reference sequence). The CDR3 DNA reads as TGCACTGCTAGGAGAAACAGTGTCGATACCGGGGAGCTGTTTTTT. Translating it yields CTARRNSVDTGELFF.

This clonotype occurred many times. CDR3 in DNA: TGTGCCTTTCGCTATGGGGGGATGGGAGAGACCCAGTACTTC. The encoded protein is CAFRYGGMGETQYF. The genes are TRBV28 and TRBJ2-5, with D maybe TRBD2 (6 bases). Germline V lookup: CDR1 MDHEN, CDR2 SYDVKM. The CDR3 is 14 amino acids. The germline V and J ends were trimmed by 11 bases and 4 bases, with 20 bases remaining between them.

In its sample, this clonotype was seen many times. V and J are TRBV28 and TRBJ1-2, with D perhaps TRBD1 (5 bases). Germline assignment: CDR1 MDHEN and CDR2 SYDVKM. V was clipped by 7 bases and J by 6 bases, with 12 bases between them. CDR3 size: 12 residues. CDR3 in amino acids: CASKTETHGYTF. The CDR3, as DNA: TGTGCCAGCAAGACAGAAACACATGGCTACACCTTC.

The rearrangement joins TRBV6-2 or TRBV6-3 to TRBJ2-2, with a tentative D call TRBD2 (5 bases). Trimming stripped 4 bases from V and 8 bases from J, with 17 bases between. This CDR3 spans 15 amino acids. Germline-derived CDR1 and CDR2 are MNHEY and SVGEGT. The CDR3 reads CASSLARRAFGELFF. The CDR3 nucleotides read TGTGCCAGCAGTTTAGCCCGGCGGGCTTTTGGGGAGCTGTTTTTT.

This clonotype was seen a handful of times. V and J are TRBV11-1 and TRBJ1-1; 8 bases are a match to TRBD1. CDR1 SGHAT and CDR2 FQDESV come from the germline V gene (reference sequence). V dropped 5 bases and J dropped 5; count of bases not matched to a gene: 22. CDR3 length: 19 amino acids. The CDR3 here is CASSAPRPQGVSSPTEAFF. In nucleotides, the CDR3 is TGTGCCAGCAGCGCCCCTCGGCCACAGGGGGTTAGCTCACCTACTGAAGCTTTCTTT.

This clonotype has at least ten counts. The genes are TRBV15 and TRBJ2-5, with D unresolved. Trimming took off 1 base at V and 2 bases at J, with 14 bases between the two ends. From germline, CDR1 is LNHNV and CDR2 YYDKDF (reference sequence). The CDR3 is made up of 16 amino acids. In DNA form, the CDR3 reads TGTGCCACCAGCAGAGGCTCGGAGATAGTTCAAGAGACCCAGTACTTC. This gives the protein CATSRGSEIVQETQYF.

Ten or more counts support this clonotype. The chain couples TRBV29-1 to TRBJ2-7; the D gene could be TRBD1 or TRBD2 (5 bases each). Germline CDR1 SQVTM, CDR2 ANQGSEA. The V and J ends lost 4 bases and 7 bases respectively, with 23 bases between them. CDR3 size: 15 residues. CDR3 loop: CSVVGAEPRYGEQYF. CDR3 DNA sequence: TGCAGCGTTGTCGGGGCGGAGCCTCGGTATGGGGAGCAGTACTTC.

This clonotype was recorded at least ten times. CDR3 nucleotide sequence: TGTGCCAGCAGTATAAACACAGGGGGCAACACTGAAGCTTTCTTT. Translating it yields CASSINTGGNTEAFF. The V and J genes are TRBV28 and TRBJ1-1; 9 nucleotides align to TRBD1. The CDR3 extends over 15 amino acids. The J segment lost 2 bases and the V segment lost 5 bases, leaving 6 bases of the junction unmatched. Germline CDR1 and CDR2: MDHEN and SYDVKM.

A few counts support this clonotype. The chain combines TRBV28 with TRBJ2-5; 8 bases agree with TRBD1. Per the germline V gene, CDR1 is MDHEN and CDR2 is SYDVKM. The CDR3 extends over 15 amino acids. Trimming removed 6 bases from V and 0 bases from J; junction bases left unmatched: 6. In DNA, the CDR3 is TGTGCCAGCAGCACCGGGACAGGCTACCAAGAGACCCAGTACTTC. Its protein is CASSTGTGYQETQYF.

This clonotype was seen ten or more times. The genes are TRBV28 and TRBJ2-7, with 10 bases lining up with TRBD1. CDR1 MDHEN and CDR2 SYDVKM come from the germline V gene. The CDR3 loop spans 14 amino acids. The trim removed 2 bases at V and 5 bases at J, leaving 3 bases unmatched. CDR3 protein: CASSLIDRGHEQYF. CDR3 DNA: TGTGCCAGCAGTTTAATCGACAGGGGGCACGAGCAGTACTTC. The whole variable domain, remainder taken from reference TRBV28 and TRBJ2-7, is DVKVTQSSRYLVKRTGEKVFLECVQDMDHENMFWYRQDPGLGLRLIYFSYDVKMKEKGDIPEGYSVSREKKERFSLILESASTNQTSMYLCASSLIDRGHEQYFGPGTRLTVT.

This clonotype was counted many times. This CDR3 is CASRATGRYEQYF. The CDR3 region has the DNA TGCGCCAGCAGAGCGACAGGGCGATACGAGCAGTACTTC. The chain carries TRBV4-1 and TRBJ2-7, with TRBD1 matching over 7 bases. Per the germline V gene, CDR1 is MGHRA and CDR2 is YSYEKL. This CDR3 contains 13 residues. Trimming cost V 6 bases and J 4 bases; bases outside gene matches: 6.

Many counts were recorded for this clonotype. V and J are TRBV6-2 or TRBV6-3 and TRBJ1-5; 7 nucleotides agree with TRBD1. The CDR3 extends over 11 amino acids. The J segment lost 10 bases and the V segment lost 5 bases, leaving 2 bases of the junction unmatched. The V gene's germline CDR1 is MNHEY and CDR2 SVGEGT. CDR3 region: CASSQGGPQHF. The CDR3 DNA reads TGTGCCAGCAGTCAGGGGGGACCCCAGCATTTT.

The chain is built from TRBV10-1 and TRBJ2-7; D perhaps matches TRBD2 (6 bases). Per the germline V gene, CDR1 is WNHNN and CDR2 is SYGVQD (reference sequence). This CDR3 is 14 amino acids long. Trimming shortened V by 3 bases and J by 8 bases, and 17 bases separated the two germline ends. CDR3 residues: CASSERFPGAKQYF. DNA of the CDR3: TGCGCCAGCAGTGAAAGATTTCCGGGAGCGAAGCAGTACTTC.

This clonotype has a count of ten or more. The gene calls are TRBV28 and TRBJ1-1, with unresolved D. Germline assignment: CDR1 MDHEN and CDR2 SYDVKM. The CDR3 sequence is 13 residues long. Trimming cost V 4 bases and J 2 bases, with 8 bases left between them. The CDR3 here is CASSYASNTEAFF. The CDR3 DNA is TGTGCCAGCAGTTATGCTTCAAACACTGAAGCTTTCTTT.

The CDR3 sequence: CSVWDSQETQYF. In DNA form, the CDR3 reads TGCAGCGTGTGGGACAGCCAAGAGACCCAGTACTTC. The J gene is TRBJ2-5, the V gene TRBV29-1; 7 bases match TRBD1. This CDR3 contains 12 residues. Losses at the gene ends were 6 bases for V and 1 base for J; bases not matched to a gene: 2. Germline V lookup: CDR1 SQVTM, CDR2 ANQGSEA.

This clonotype was counted many times. The chain links TRBV11-2 to TRBJ2-7; 7 positions agree with TRBD2. This CDR3 spans 15 amino acids. The V gene end was trimmed by 3 bases and the J gene end by 0 bases; junction bases not matched to a gene: 5. Germline V gene data show CDR1 as SGHAT and CDR2 as FQNNGV. CDR3 region: CASSFGRASSYEQYF. In DNA form, the CDR3 reads TGTGCCAGCAGCTTTGGGAGGGCCTCCTCCTACGAGCAGTACTTC.

The rearrangement uses TRBV6-1 and TRBJ2-5, with TRBD2 as a possible D gene (5 bases). The CDR3 has 14 amino acids. V was trimmed by 3 bases and J by 4 bases, leaving 12 bases between them. Germline V gene data show CDR1 as MNHNS and CDR2 as SASEGT. DNA for the CDR3: TGTGCCAGCAGTGAGCGGGTTCACGGAGAGACCCAGTACTTC. Amino acids: CASSERVHGETQYF.

This clonotype was counted only a few times. The genes are TRBV5-1 and TRBJ2-4; the D gene is possibly TRBD1 (5 bases). The CDR3 totals 14 residues. CDR1 is SGHRS, CDR2 YFSETQ, per germline. Trimming removed 1 base at V and 6 bases at J, with 11 bases between. The chain's CDR3 is CASSLIGDANIQYF. The CDR3 coding sequence is TGCGCCAGCAGCTTGATAGGGGATGCAAACATTCAGTACTTC.

The chain recombines TRBV28 with TRBJ1-5, with 10 bases identical to TRBD1. V gave up 4 bases and J gave up 5 bases; unmatched junction bases: 8. Germline CDR1 and CDR2: MDHEN and SYDVKM. The CDR3 length is 16 residues. The CDR3 is CASSYIGTGAHQPQHF. DNA of the CDR3: TGTGCCAGCAGTTATATCGGGACAGGGGCCCATCAGCCCCAGCATTTT.

This clonotype was picked up many times. This chain connects TRBV7-8 to TRBJ2-2; no clear D. The CDR3 runs 16 residues. Germline loops: CDR1 SGHVS, CDR2 FQNEAQ. V was cut by 4 bases and J by 0 bases, with 12 bases left in between. The chain's CDR3 is CASSSTTFTNTGELFF. The CDR3 nucleotides are TGTGCCAGCAGCTCCACGACGTTTACGAACACCGGGGAGCTGTTTTTT. Combining the CDR3 with reference TRBV7-8 and TRBJ2-2 gives the whole variable domain GAGVSQSPRYKVAKRGQDVALRCDPISGHVSLFWYQQALGQGPEFLTYFQNEAQLDKSGLPSDRFFAERPEGSVSTLKIQRTQQEDSAVYLCASSSTTFTNTGELFFGEGSRLTVL.

This clonotype was picked up a small number of times. The rearrangement links TRBV9 to TRBJ1-2; TRBD1 matches at 10 bases. Germline CDR1 and CDR2: SGDLS and YYNGEE. Trimming took 4 bases from V and 5 from J; bases not matched to a gene: 5. This CDR3 spans 14 amino acids. For the CDR3, the DNA is TGTGCCAGCAGCCCGACGGGACAGGGGTATGGCTACACCTTC. Protein sequence: CASSPTGQGYGYTF. Full variable domain (missing parts from reference TRBV9 and TRBJ1-2): DSGVTQTPKHLITATGQRVTLRCSPRSGDLSVYWYQQSLDQGLQFLIQYYNGEERAKGNILERFSAQQFPDLHSELNLSSLELGDSALYFCASSPTGQGYGYTFGSGTRLTVV.

This clonotype was recorded many times. This chain links TRBV30 with TRBJ2-7; tentative D call: TRBD1 (5 bases). Trimming left V 4 bases short and J 5 bases short, with 24 bases between. The CDR3 totals 16 residues. In germline, CDR1 is GTSNPN, CDR2 SVGIG (reference sequence). CDR3 residues: CAWTPPWAGPINEQYF. CDR3 nucleotides: TGTGCCTGGACCCCCCCTTGGGCAGGGCCGATAAACGAGCAGTACTTC.

This clonotype was counted ten times or more. The CDR3 is CASSGVRETQYF. The CDR3, as DNA: TGTGCCAGCAGTGGGGTACGAGAGACCCAGTACTTC. The rearrangement links TRBV6-1 to TRBJ2-5, with D hard to call. The V gene lost 4 bases and the J gene lost 4 bases, with 7 bases spanning the gap. Germline-derived CDR1 and CDR2 are MNHNS and SASEGT. The CDR3 is made up of 12 amino acids.

This clonotype was observed at least ten times. CDR3 coding DNA: TGTGCCAGCAGTGAATATTACGCAGGGGAGACCCAGTACTTC. Its translation is CASSEYYAGETQYF. The chain carries TRBV25-1 and TRBJ2-5, with a weak D call TRBD1 (5 bases). The CDR3 is 14 amino acids. V was cut by 0 bases and J by 5 bases, with 10 bases left in between. Germline V gives CDR1 MGHDK, CDR2 SYGVNS. Full variable domain (remainder filled in from reference TRBV25-1 and TRBJ2-5): EADIYQTPRYLVIGTGKKITLECSQTMGHDKMYWYQQDPGMELHLIHYSYGVNSTEKGDLSSESTVSRIRTEHFPLTLESARPSHTSQYLCASSEYYAGETQYFGPGTRLLVL.

This clonotype was seen repeatedly, ten times or more. The rearrangement joins TRBV7-9 to TRBJ2-4; 8 positions match TRBD2. This CDR3 region has 17 residues. Germline loops: CDR1 SEHNR, CDR2 FQNEAQ (reference sequence). V trimming: 1 base; J trimming: 7 bases; junction bases outside the gene matches: 12. CDR3 residues: CASSLVGLGGRRNIQYF. Here the CDR3 DNA reads TGTGCCAGCAGCTTAGTGGGATTGGGCGGGAGGCGGAACATTCAGTACTTC.

This clonotype was picked up a small number of times. A much larger clone differs by one base, so this may be a read error. The gene calls are TRBV28 and TRBJ1-5; D remains unclear. Germline V gene sequence: CDR1 MDHEN, CDR2 SYDVKM. The CDR3 contains 15 residues. As DNA, the CDR3 is TGTGCCAGCAGAAGAGAGACACCCGGGAATCGGCCCCAGCATTTT. Translated, it gives CASRRETPGNRPQHF.